These 17 T cell receptor beta chains share one sample of origin, sequenced in a study of relationships among human T cell subsets. The T cell receptor alpha and beta CDR3 regions were amplified from mRNA by semiquantitative ARM-PCR. Exponential amplification used communal superprimers after tagged nested gene-specific primers in ARM-PCR. TCRdb recomputed calls from the multiplex PCR reads with MiXCR, one row per CDR3 protein. The profile shows fewer than 15,000 distinct CDR3 sequences, roughly 65% of them singletons. The Th1 cells were the flow-through after CD25, CD56 and CD294 bead selections. Sample: CD4+ Th1 cells sorted from blood. Receptors originate from a man aged 40-50 years in good health.

This chain connects TRBV28 to TRBJ2-1; D is possibly TRBD2 (6 bases). Deletions cut 6 bases from V and 1 base from J, with 16 bases between. There are 16 residues in the CDR3. Per the germline V gene, CDR1 is MDHEN and CDR2 is SYDVKM. DNA for the CDR3: TGTGCCAGCAGCGGGACTCTAGCGCAGTCCTACAATGAGCAGTTCTTC. Amino acids: CASSGTLAQSYNEQFF.

This chain uses TRBV6-6 with TRBJ2-3; TRBD1 is a possible D gene (6 bases). Germline values: CDR1 MNHNY, CDR2 SVGAGI (reference sequence). V dropped 0 bases and J dropped 9 bases, with 13 bases sitting between them. The CDR3 is made up of 14 amino acids. The CDR3 DNA follows: TGTGCCAGCAGTTACTCACAGGGCTACGGGACGCAGTATTTT. Protein: CASSYSQGYGTQYF.

CDR3 bases: TGCGCCAGCAGCCAGACAGGGAACGAGCAGTACTTC. Protein product: CASSQTGNEQYF. The chain links TRBV5-1 to TRBJ2-7; 7 bases fit TRBD1. The J segment lost 5 bases and the V segment lost 4 bases, leaving 3 bases of the junction unmatched. This CDR3 has 12 amino acids. Germline lookup yields CDR1 SGHRS and CDR2 YFSETQ.

The chain links TRBV5-1 to TRBJ2-3; the match to TRBD2 covers 7 bases. Trimming took 0 bases from V and 1 from J; bases not matched to a gene: 2. CDR1 and CDR2 from the germline V gene are SGHRS and YFSETQ. The length of the CDR3 is 15 residues. This chain's CDR3 is CASSLEAGRTDTQYF. Written as DNA, the CDR3 is TGCGCCAGCAGCTTGGAAGCGGGACGCACAGATACGCAGTATTTT.

The J gene is TRBJ2-1, the V gene TRBV28; 13 bases fit TRBD2. J gave up 6 bases and V 5 bases, and 16 bases lay outside the gene matches. Germline V gene sequence: CDR1 MDHEN, CDR2 SYDVKM. The CDR3 length is 19 residues. The chain's CDR3 is CASSKTGTSGIGPSNEQFF. In DNA form, the CDR3 reads TGTGCCAGCAGTAAGACCGGGACTAGCGGGATAGGTCCTTCCAATGAGCAGTTCTTC.

The table lists this clonotype with a count of one. The chain has TRBV7-9 and TRBJ2-7; the D gene could be TRBD1 or TRBD2 (5 bases each). Germline V gene data show CDR1 as SEHNR and CDR2 as FQNEAQ (reference sequence). CDR3 length equals 15 residues. V was clipped by 5 bases and J by 6 bases, with 20 bases between them. This CDR3 is CASSHSGTLPLEQYF. CDR3 nucleotides: TGTGCCAGCAGCCACTCCGGGACCCTCCCACTCGAGCAGTACTTC.

This sequence joins TRBV28 and TRBJ2-1; weak D call: TRBD2 (6 bases). This CDR3 has 16 residues. The ends were cut back, 0 bases at V and 5 bases at J, with 14 bases in the middle. Germline V gene lookup returns CDR1 MDHEN and CDR2 SYDVKM. The CDR3 reads CASSLWGSGQNNEQFF. CDR3 sequence (DNA): TGTGCCAGCAGTTTATGGGGGAGCGGGCAAAACAATGAGCAGTTCTTC.

The DNA of the CDR3 is TGCAGTGCTAGAGAAACAGGGAAAGAGACCCAGTACTTC. Protein sequence: CSARETGKETQYF. This chain joins TRBV20-1 and TRBJ2-7, with a weak D call TRBD1 (6 bases). The DNA end lines up better with TRBJ2-5; the J call may be wrong. CDR1 is DFQATT and CDR2 is SNEGSKA in the germline V gene (reference sequence). This CDR3 region has 13 residues.

The rearrangement uses TRBV28 and TRBJ2-2, with a weak D call TRBD2 (5 bases). Germline V gene lookup returns CDR1 MDHEN and CDR2 SYDVKM. This CDR3 comprises 12 residues. V was shortened by 6 bases and J by 5 bases, with 7 bases between the two germline ends. CDR3 DNA sequence: TGTGCCAGCAGCACTAGGACCGGGGAGCTGTTTTTT. This sequence encodes CASSTRTGELFF.

This chain's CDR3 is CASSPTVVSYNEQFF. CDR3 nucleotides: TGTGCCAGCAGCCCGACGGTAGTCTCCTACAATGAGCAGTTCTTC. The rearrangement links TRBV11-3 to TRBJ2-1; D not certain. CDR1 and CDR2 from the germline V gene are SGHNT and YENEEA. Trimming shortened V by 5 bases and J by 0 bases, and 11 bases separated the two germline ends. This CDR3 has 15 residues.

The chain employs TRBV11-1 and TRBJ2-2; weak D call: TRBD1 (6 bases). The CDR3 is 17 amino acids. V gave up 3 bases and J gave up 6 bases, with 20 bases separating them. CDR1 is SGHAT, CDR2 FQDESV, per germline (reference sequence). CDR3 in DNA: TGTGCCAGCAGCTTGTTTCAAACAGGGCGACGGGCCGGGGAGCTGTTTTTT. This sequence encodes CASSLFQTGRRAGELFF.

The V and J genes are TRBV2 and TRBJ1-5; D gene unclear. Trimming cost V 6 bases and J 2 bases, with 11 bases left between them. The germline V gene has CDR1 SNHLY and CDR2 FYNNEI. This CDR3 is built from 14 residues. CDR3 DNA sequence: TGTGCCAGCAGGATGTGGGCAGGCAATCAGCCCCAGCATTTT. It encodes CASRMWAGNQPQHF.

The CDR3 sequence: CASRGRTDTQYF. In DNA, the CDR3 is TGTGCCAGCAGAGGGCGGACAGATACGCAGTATTTT. This chain links TRBV27 with TRBJ2-3; no clear D. The CDR3 sequence is 12 residues long. Germline lookup yields CDR1 MNHEY and CDR2 SMNVEV (reference sequence). Trimming cost V 6 bases and J 3 bases, with 7 bases left between them.

The rearrangement uses TRBV20-1 and TRBJ2-1; possibly TRBD1 for D (5 bases). The CDR3 is made up of 12 amino acids. In germline, CDR1 is DFQATT, CDR2 SNEGSKA (reference sequence). With 1 base removed from V and 7 bases from J, the gap between germline ends came to 8 bases. CDR3 in DNA: TGCAGTGCTAGAGTGGGGCATAATGAGCAGTTCTTC. This sequence encodes CSARVGHNEQFF.

The chain has TRBV6-5 and TRBJ2-3, with 9 bases that match TRBD1. Per the germline V gene, CDR1 is MNHEY and CDR2 is SVGAGI. V lost 6 bases and J lost 1; bases outside the gene matches: 5. The length of the CDR3 is 15 residues. As DNA, the CDR3 is TGTGCCAGCAGACCACAGGGGGCGGGCACAGATACGCAGTATTTT. It translates to CASRPQGAGTDTQYF.

The chain joins TRBV20-1 to TRBJ2-5, with 7 positions matching TRBD1. The germline V gene encodes CDR1 DFQATT and CDR2 SNEGSKA (reference sequence). The CDR3 is made up of 13 amino acids. V shed 6 bases, J shed 4 bases, and the junction held 8 bases outside the gene matches. CDR3 DNA: TGCAGTGCCCCAGAGGGGGCAGTAGAGACCCAGTACTTC. It encodes CSAPEGAVETQYF.

V gene TRBV11-2 combines with J gene TRBJ2-5; the D gene is possibly TRBD2 (6 bases). CDR1 and CDR2 from the germline V gene are SGHAT and FQNNGV. The CDR3 extends over 13 amino acids. V was clipped by 5 bases and J by 5 bases, with 12 bases between them. The CDR3 loop is CASSPGAGETQYF. DNA for the CDR3: TGTGCCAGCAGCCCTGGGGCGGGGGAGACCCAGTACTTC.